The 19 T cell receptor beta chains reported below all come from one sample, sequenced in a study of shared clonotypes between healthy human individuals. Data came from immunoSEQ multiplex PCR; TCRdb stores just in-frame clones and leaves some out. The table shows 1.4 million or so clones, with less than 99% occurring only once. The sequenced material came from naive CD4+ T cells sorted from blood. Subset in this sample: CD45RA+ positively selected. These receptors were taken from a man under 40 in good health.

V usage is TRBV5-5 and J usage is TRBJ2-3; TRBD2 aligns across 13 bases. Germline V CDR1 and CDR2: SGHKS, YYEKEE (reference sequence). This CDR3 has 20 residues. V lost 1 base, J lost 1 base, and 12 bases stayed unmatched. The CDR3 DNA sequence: TGTGCCAGCAGCTTGCCCCTTACTAGCGGGAGGGGATGGGGCACAGATACGCAGTATTTT. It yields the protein CASSLPLTSGRGWGTDTQYF.

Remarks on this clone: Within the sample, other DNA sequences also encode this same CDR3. In nucleotides, the CDR3 is TGTGCCTGGAGAGGAGGCTCCTACGAGCAGTACTTC. Translating gives CAWRGGSYEQYF. The chain joins TRBV30 to TRBJ2-7, with D tentatively TRBD2 (5 bases). Trimming took 3 bases from V and 0 from J, leaving 6 bases between them. There are 12 residues in the CDR3. Germline CDR1 and CDR2: GTSNPN and SVGIG (reference sequence).

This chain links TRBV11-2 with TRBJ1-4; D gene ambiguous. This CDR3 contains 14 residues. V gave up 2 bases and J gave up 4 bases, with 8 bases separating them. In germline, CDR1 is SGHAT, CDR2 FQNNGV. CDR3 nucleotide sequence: TGTGCCAGCAGCTTATGGCAGTATAATGAAAAACTGTTTTTT. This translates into CASSLWQYNEKLFF.

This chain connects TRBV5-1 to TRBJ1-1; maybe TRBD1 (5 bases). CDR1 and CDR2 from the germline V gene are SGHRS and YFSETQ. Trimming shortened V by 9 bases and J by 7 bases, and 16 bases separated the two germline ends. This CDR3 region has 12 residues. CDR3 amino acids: CATSKEGIEAFF. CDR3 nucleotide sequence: TGCGCCACCTCCAAAGAGGGGATTGAAGCTTTCTTT.

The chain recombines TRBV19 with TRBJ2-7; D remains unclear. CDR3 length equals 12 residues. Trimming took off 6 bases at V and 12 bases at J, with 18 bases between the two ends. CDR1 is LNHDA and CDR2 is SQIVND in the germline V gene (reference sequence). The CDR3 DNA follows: TGTGCCAGTAGAGTAGCAAGCTCAGAGGTGTACTTC. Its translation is CASRVASSEVYF. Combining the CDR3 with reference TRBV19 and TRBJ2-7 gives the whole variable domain DGGITQSPKYLFRKEGQNVTLSCEQNLNHDAMYWYRQDPGQGLRLIYYSQIVNDFQKGDIAEGYSVSREKKESFPLTVTSAQKNPTAFYLCASRVASSEVYFGPGTRLTVT.

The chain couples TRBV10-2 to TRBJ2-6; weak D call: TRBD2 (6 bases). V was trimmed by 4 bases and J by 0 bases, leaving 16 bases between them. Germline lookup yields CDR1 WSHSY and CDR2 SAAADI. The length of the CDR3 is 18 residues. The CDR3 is CASSAQSGGISGANVLTF. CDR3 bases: TGCGCCAGCAGTGCTCAGTCAGGCGGGATCTCTGGGGCCAACGTCCTGACTTTC.

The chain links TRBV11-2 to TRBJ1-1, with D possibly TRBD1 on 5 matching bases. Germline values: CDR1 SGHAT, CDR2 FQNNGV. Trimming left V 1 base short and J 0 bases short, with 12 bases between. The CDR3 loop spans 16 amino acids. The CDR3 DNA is TGTGCCAGCAGCTTAGGCAACGGGGCAATGAACACTGAAGCTTTCTTT. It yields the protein CASSLGNGAMNTEAFF.

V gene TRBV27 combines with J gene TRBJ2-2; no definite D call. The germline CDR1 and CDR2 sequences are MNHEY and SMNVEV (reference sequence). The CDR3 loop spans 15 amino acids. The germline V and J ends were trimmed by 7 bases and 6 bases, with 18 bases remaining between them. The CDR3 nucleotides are TGTGCCAGCAAAAAAATTCCCAATTTGGCCGGGGAGCTGTTTTTT. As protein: CASKKIPNLAGELFF.

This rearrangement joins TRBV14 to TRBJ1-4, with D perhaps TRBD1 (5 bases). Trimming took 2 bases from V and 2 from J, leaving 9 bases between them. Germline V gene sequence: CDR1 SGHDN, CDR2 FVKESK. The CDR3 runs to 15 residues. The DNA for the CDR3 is TGTGCCAGCAGCCAAATGACAGCGACTAATGAAAAACTGTTTTTT. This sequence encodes CASSQMTATNEKLFF.

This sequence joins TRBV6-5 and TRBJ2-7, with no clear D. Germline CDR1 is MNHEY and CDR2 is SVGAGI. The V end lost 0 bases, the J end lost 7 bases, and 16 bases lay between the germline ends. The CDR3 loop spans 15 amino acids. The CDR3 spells CASSYSGITSGEQYF. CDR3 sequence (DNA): TGTGCCAGCAGTTACTCGGGAATAACGAGTGGGGAGCAGTACTTC.

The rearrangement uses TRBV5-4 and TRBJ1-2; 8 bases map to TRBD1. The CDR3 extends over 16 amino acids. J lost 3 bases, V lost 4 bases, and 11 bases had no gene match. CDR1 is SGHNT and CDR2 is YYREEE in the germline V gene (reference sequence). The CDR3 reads CASSLSQGAYHYGYTF. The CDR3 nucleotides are TGTGCCAGCAGCCTTTCCCAGGGGGCGTATCACTATGGCTACACCTTC.

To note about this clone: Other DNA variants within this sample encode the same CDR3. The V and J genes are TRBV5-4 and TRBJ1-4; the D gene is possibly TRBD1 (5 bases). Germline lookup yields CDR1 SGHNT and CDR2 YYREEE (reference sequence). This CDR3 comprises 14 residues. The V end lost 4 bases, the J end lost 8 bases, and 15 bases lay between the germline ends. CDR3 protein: CASSLGGGGEKLFF. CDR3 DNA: TGTGCCAGCAGCCTGGGGGGTGGTGGGGAAAAACTGTTTTTT.

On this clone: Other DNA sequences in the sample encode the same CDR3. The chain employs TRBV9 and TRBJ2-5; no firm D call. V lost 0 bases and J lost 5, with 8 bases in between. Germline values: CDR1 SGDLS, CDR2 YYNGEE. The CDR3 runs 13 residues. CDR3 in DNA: TGTGCCAGCAGCGTAGATAGCAGGGAGACCCAGTACTTC. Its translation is CASSVDSRETQYF.

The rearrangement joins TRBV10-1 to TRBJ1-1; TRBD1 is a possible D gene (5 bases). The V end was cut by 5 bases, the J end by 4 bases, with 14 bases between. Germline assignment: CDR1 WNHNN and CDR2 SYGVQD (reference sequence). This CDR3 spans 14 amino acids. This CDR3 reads CASSLQASGTEAFF. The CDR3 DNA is TGCGCCAGCAGTTTACAGGCGAGTGGCACTGAAGCTTTCTTT.

The CDR3 DNA follows: TGTGCCAGCAGCCGGGCCTCCTACGAGCAGTACTTC. It specifies CASSRASYEQYF. This rearrangement joins TRBV7-8 to TRBJ2-7; D remains ambiguous. Trimming took 5 bases from V and 0 from J, leaving 5 bases between them. The CDR3 is made up of 12 amino acids. CDR1 SGHVS and CDR2 FQNEAQ come from the germline V gene.

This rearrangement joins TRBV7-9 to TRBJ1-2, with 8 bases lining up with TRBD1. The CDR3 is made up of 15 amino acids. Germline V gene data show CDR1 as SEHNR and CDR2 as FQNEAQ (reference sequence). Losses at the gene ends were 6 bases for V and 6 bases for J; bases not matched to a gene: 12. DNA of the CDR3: TGTGCCAGCAGGACCCCCGTGACAGGGGCCGATGGCTACACCTTC. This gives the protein CASRTPVTGADGYTF.

As DNA, the CDR3 is TGTGCCAGTAATCCAGGGTCGGACGGGCCCCAGCATTTT. Translation: CASNPGSDGPQHF. V usage is TRBV19 and J usage is TRBJ1-5; D might be TRBD1 (5 bases). This CDR3 comprises 13 residues. From germline, CDR1 is LNHDA and CDR2 SQIVND (reference sequence). V lost 7 bases and J 9 bases, leaving 16 bases between the germline ends.

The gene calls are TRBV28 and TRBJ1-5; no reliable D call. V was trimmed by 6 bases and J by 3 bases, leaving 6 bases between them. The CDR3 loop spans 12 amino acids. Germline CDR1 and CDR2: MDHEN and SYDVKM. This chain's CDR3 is CASRGNNQPQHF. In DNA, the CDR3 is TGTGCCAGCAGGGGGAACAATCAGCCCCAGCATTTT.

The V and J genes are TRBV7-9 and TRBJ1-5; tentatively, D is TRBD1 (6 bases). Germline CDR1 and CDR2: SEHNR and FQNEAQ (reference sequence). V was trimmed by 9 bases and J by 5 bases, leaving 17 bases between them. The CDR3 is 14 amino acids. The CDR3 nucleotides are TGTGCCAGTTCGGGGACACCTACTTATCAGCCCCAGCATTTT. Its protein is CASSGTPTYQPQHF.